This TCR beta chain came from a study of cytomegalovirus exposure and HLA in healthy donors. Study-level information: The same platform as the approximately 670 first-cohort repertoires was used for the 100 to 150 validation repertoires, a later analysis reported. Whole-study results and caveats: The tendency of first-cohort TCR clusters to co-occur in the 120 validation repertoires was the finding of a later analysis. Listed as cytomegalovirus-associated were 150 or so TCR beta chains. Reported performance of the classifier showed diagnosis of cytomegalovirus status with high specificity and sensitivity.

The CDR3 has 13 residues. V lost 6 bases to trimming and J lost 4 bases; unmatched junction nucleotides: 4. Germline CDR1 and CDR2: SNHLY and FYNNEI. The repertoire was sequenced with immunoSEQ multiplex PCR; TCRdb's copy has only in-frame clones and lacks some. The sample yields about 260,000 clones, around 90% seen once. This clone was seen a handful of times. Its antigen is not identified. The sample was PBMCs. The chain is built from TRBV2 and TRBJ1-1, with TRBD1 matching 8 bases. The receptor comes from a woman in her 30s in good health and CMV-seronegative. In DNA, the CDR3 is TGTGCCAGCAGGCGGACAGGGCCCACTGAAGCTTTCTTT. It is translated as CASRRTGPTEAFF.